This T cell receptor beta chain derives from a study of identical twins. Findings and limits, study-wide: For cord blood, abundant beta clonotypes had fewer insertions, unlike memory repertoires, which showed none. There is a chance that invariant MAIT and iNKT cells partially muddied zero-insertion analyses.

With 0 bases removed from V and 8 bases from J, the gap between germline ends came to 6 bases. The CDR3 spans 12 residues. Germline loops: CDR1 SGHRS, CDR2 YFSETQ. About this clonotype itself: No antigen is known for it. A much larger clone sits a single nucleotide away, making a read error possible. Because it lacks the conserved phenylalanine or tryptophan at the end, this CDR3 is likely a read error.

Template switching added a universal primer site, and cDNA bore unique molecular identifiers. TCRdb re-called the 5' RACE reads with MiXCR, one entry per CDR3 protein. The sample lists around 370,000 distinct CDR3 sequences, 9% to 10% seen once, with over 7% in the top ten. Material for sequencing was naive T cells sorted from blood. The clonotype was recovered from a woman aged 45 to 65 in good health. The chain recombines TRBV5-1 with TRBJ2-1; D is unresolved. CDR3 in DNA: TGCGCCAGCAGCTTGGTTTGGGATGAGCAGTTCTCC. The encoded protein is CASSLVWDEQFS.